This entry features one T cell receptor beta chain sequence. As yet, its antigen is unknown. Using unique molecular identifiers, the investigators prepared the TCRbeta library. TCRdb fed the PCR reads into MiXCR, producing one record per CDR3 protein. The sample lists 600,000 to 700,000 distinct CDR3 sequences; 10% to 15% were seen once. The data were taken from a study of T-cell reconstitution after alpha-beta-depleted transplantation in children. Study results and caveats: The main origin of T-cell counts and diversity one year after transplant was newly produced T cells. Alpha-beta T cells about two months after transplant reportedly derived from several hundred expanded graft clones.

Germline-derived CDR1 and CDR2 are SGHDT and YYEEEE. J lost 4 bases, V lost 4 bases, and 3 bases had no gene match. CDR3 length: 16 residues. Material: PBMCs, obtained before TCRalphabeta/CD19-depleted stem cell transplant. The V call is TRBV5-6, the J call TRBJ2-3; 16 bases are a match to TRBD2. The source is a girl under 10 years old with congenital amegakaryocytic thrombocytopenia, due to receive a stem cell transplant. The chain's CDR3 is CASSMGLAGGADTQYF. CDR3 coding DNA: TGTGCCAGCAGCATGGGACTAGCGGGAGGGGCAGATACGCAGTATTTT.